One and the same sample provided the 29 T cell receptor beta chains below, sequenced in a study of OX40 agonist ivuxolimab in advanced cancers. Assay: immunoSEQ multiplex PCR; the TCRdb copy retains only in-frame clones and omits some. The sample comprises 45,000 to 60,000 clones, around 87% of which are singletons, and about a tenth rests with the top ten. Sequences were derived from CD4+ or CD8+ T cells sorted from blood, sampled in a trial of the OX40 agonist ivuxolimab. The receptors shown here come from an adult with an advanced solid tumor such as melanoma, head and neck, liver or kidney cancer.

This chain uses TRBV11-2 with TRBJ1-1; possible D gene TRBD1, 6 bases. Per germline, CDR1 SGHAT and CDR2 FQNNGV. CDR3 length equals 15 residues. Trimming left V 2 bases short and J 4 bases short, with 14 bases between. CDR3 region: CASSLSNQGSTEAFF. In DNA, the CDR3 is TGTGCCAGCAGCTTAAGTAACCAGGGGAGCACTGAAGCTTTCTTT.

This clone appeared once. The V and J genes are TRBV6-6 and TRBJ2-3, with TRBD1 identical over 7 bases. CDR1 and CDR2 from the germline V gene are MNHNY and SVGAGI (reference sequence). The ends lost 6 bases at V and 2 bases at J; junction bases unmatched: 5. The length of the CDR3 is 14 residues. This chain's CDR3 is CASSYTGATDTQYF. DNA of the CDR3: TGTGCCAGCAGCTATACAGGGGCCACAGATACGCAGTATTTT.

This chain joins TRBV9 and TRBJ1-5; D is perhaps TRBD1 (5 bases). This CDR3 has 16 residues. Trimming took 0 bases from V and 3 from J, leaving 13 bases between them. From germline, CDR1 is SGDLS and CDR2 YYNGEE. This CDR3 is CASSVGGANNNQPQHF. DNA of the CDR3: TGTGCCAGCAGCGTAGGAGGGGCGAATAACAATCAGCCCCAGCATTTT. Complete variable domain (other parts from reference TRBV9 and TRBJ1-5): DSGVTQTPKHLITATGQRVTLRCSPRSGDLSVYWYQQSLDQGLQFLIQYYNGEERAKGNILERFSAQQFPDLHSELNLSSLELGDSALYFCASSVGGANNNQPQHFGDGTRLSIL.

This clone occurred once. The chain uses TRBV21-1 and TRBJ1-2; TRBD1 is the table's D call and was not checked against the DNA. TRBV21-1 is recorded as a pseudogene. The CDR3 runs to 18 residues. CDR3 coding DNA: TGTGCCAGCAGCAAAGAGTGGCCAGGTACCTTCTCCCAATATGGCTACACCTTC. Translation: CASSKEWPGTFSQYGYTF.

This clone has a single count. J is TRBJ2-5 and V is TRBV15; possible D gene TRBD2, 6 bases. Germline CDR1 LNHNV, CDR2 YYDKDF (reference sequence). Trimming shortened V by 5 bases and J by 1 base, and 26 bases separated the two germline ends. CDR3 length: 19 amino acids. In DNA form, the CDR3 reads TGTGCCACCAGCGCCCCATTGGGGGGTGACACCATTACCCAAGAGACCCAGTACTTC. It encodes CATSAPLGGDTITQETQYF.

The chain links TRBV19 to TRBJ2-7, with D tentatively TRBD1 (6 bases). Germline-derived CDR1 and CDR2 are LNHDA and SQIVND (reference sequence). Trimming cost V 3 bases and J 1 base, with 10 bases left between them. CDR3 length equals 14 residues. CDR3 protein: CASSIWDTSYEQYF. CDR3 nucleotide sequence: TGTGCCAGTAGTATTTGGGACACTTCCTACGAGCAGTACTTC.

The gene calls are TRBV4-3 and TRBJ2-2; no clear D gene. Germline values: CDR1 LGHNA, CDR2 YSLEER. The ends were cut back, 6 bases at V and 4 bases at J, with 15 bases in the middle. The CDR3 has 15 residues. The CDR3 DNA is TGCGCCAGCAGTCCAAGATTCCAGAGCACCGGGGAGCTGTTTTTT. Its translation is CASSPRFQSTGELFF.

The chain couples TRBV30 to TRBJ2-7; D ambiguous. V lost 0 bases, J lost 1 base, and 7 bases lay in between. The germline CDR1 and CDR2 sequences are GTSNPN and SVGIG (reference sequence). The CDR3 runs 13 residues. The CDR3 reads CAWSVSASYEQYF. The CDR3 DNA is TGTGCCTGGAGTGTCAGCGCTTCCTACGAGCAGTACTTC.

The chain carries TRBV5-6 and TRBJ1-5; D gene ambiguous. V lost 1 base to trimming and J lost 2 bases, with 7 bases between them. The CDR3 is 14 amino acids. Germline CDR1 SGHDT, CDR2 YYEEEE. CDR3 residues: CASSLYGGNQPQHF. CDR3 coding DNA: TGTGCCAGCAGCTTGTACGGGGGCAATCAGCCCCAGCATTTT.

The chain employs TRBV4-3 and TRBJ2-3, with TRBD2 matching 7 bases. V trimming: 4 bases; J trimming: 0 bases; junction bases outside the gene matches: 13. CDR3 length equals 18 residues. Looked up from germline, CDR1 is LGHNA and CDR2 is YSLEER. The CDR3 nucleotides read TGCGCCAGCAGCCCTGGGACTATCCTCTACCCTAGCACAGATACGCAGTATTTT. Protein sequence: CASSPGTILYPSTDTQYF.

The V call is TRBV9, the J call TRBJ2-2; 9 bases agree with TRBD1. The CDR3 loop spans 16 amino acids. The germline V gene has CDR1 SGDLS and CDR2 YYNGEE. The V segment lost 3 bases and the J segment 3 bases; nucleotides outside the gene matches: 6. In nucleotides, the CDR3 is TGTGCCAGCAGCGCGACAGGGGGGATGTACACCGGGGAGCTGTTTTTT. Residues: CASSATGGMYTGELFF.

This sequence joins TRBV9 and TRBJ1-2; D uncertain. Trimming took off 6 bases at V and 3 bases at J, with 18 bases between the two ends. The length of the CDR3 is 15 residues. Germline-derived CDR1 and CDR2 are SGDLS and YYNGEE. The chain's CDR3 is CASTPSSEPYYGYTF. In nucleotides, the CDR3 is TGTGCCAGCACCCCTTCCAGCGAACCCTACTATGGCTACACCTTC. The full variable domain, its missing parts supplied by reference TRBV9 and TRBJ1-2, is DSGVTQTPKHLITATGQRVTLRCSPRSGDLSVYWYQQSLDQGLQFLIQYYNGEERAKGNILERFSAQQFPDLHSELNLSSLELGDSALYFCASTPSSEPYYGYTFGSGTRLTVV.

A note on this clone: The sample carries other DNA sequences with the same CDR3. This chain joins TRBV6-5 and TRBJ2-1; no firm D call. The CDR3 sequence is 13 residues long. The V and J ends lost 0 bases and 4 bases respectively, with 4 bases between them. Germline-derived CDR1 and CDR2 are MNHEY and SVGAGI. As DNA, the CDR3 is TGTGCCAGCAGTTACTCCAGGTACAATGAGCAGTTCTTC. Translating it yields CASSYSRYNEQFF.

The CDR3 region has the DNA TGTGCCACCAGCTACTACTATTCCGAGCAGTACTTC. Amino acid sequence: CATSYYYSEQYF. The chain couples TRBV15 to TRBJ2-7, with D uncertain. The CDR3 loop spans 12 amino acids. V gave up 5 bases and J gave up 6 bases, with 11 bases separating them. Germline CDR1 LNHNV, CDR2 YYDKDF (reference sequence).

This clone is medium-sized. This sequence joins TRBV9 and TRBJ1-4; no reliable D call. Trimming removed 0 bases from V and 0 bases from J, with 3 bases in between. CDR1 and CDR2 (germline): SGDLS, YYNGEE. The CDR3 has 14 amino acids. CDR3 loop: CASSVGATNEKLFF. DNA of the CDR3: TGTGCCAGCAGCGTAGGTGCAACTAATGAAAAACTGTTTTTT.

The chain combines TRBV18 with TRBJ1-1, with D unclear. The CDR3 consists of 13 residues. V was clipped by 0 bases and J by 8 bases, with 10 bases between them. Germline V lookup: CDR1 KGHSH, CDR2 LQKENI. The CDR3 protein is CASSPPPANEAFF. The CDR3 DNA follows: TGTGCCAGCTCACCACCCCCGGCAAACGAAGCTTTCTTT.

The chain uses TRBV4-2 and TRBJ2-4; 10 bases are a match to TRBD2. Looked up from germline, CDR1 is LGHNA and CDR2 is YNFKEQ. V dropped 0 bases and J dropped 0; count of bases not matched to a gene: 11. The CDR3 length is 20 residues. This chain's CDR3 is CASSQDSPLAGALAKNIQYF. The CDR3 DNA reads as TGTGCCAGCAGCCAAGATTCTCCCCTAGCGGGAGCCCTAGCCAAAAACATTCAGTACTTC.

This chain connects TRBV13 to TRBJ2-7, with 7 bases aligning to TRBD2. V lost 8 bases and J lost 3; bases outside the gene matches: 4. The CDR3 is 12 amino acids. The germline CDR1 and CDR2 sequences are PRHDT and FYEKMQ (reference sequence). As DNA, the CDR3 is TGTGCCAGCGGACTAGACGACTACGAGCAGTACTTC. Translating it yields CASGLDDYEQYF.

CDR3 nucleotide sequence: TGTGCCAGCAGCCAATTCGTCTCGGGTAGGGACGAAAATGGCTACACCTTC. Translated: CASSQFVSGRDENGYTF. V and J are TRBV16 and TRBJ1-2; tentatively, D is TRBD1 (5 bases). The germline V and J ends were trimmed by 1 base and 6 bases, with 21 bases remaining between them. This CDR3 spans 17 amino acids. Germline V CDR1 and CDR2: KGHSY, FQNENV.

V usage is TRBV4-3 and J usage is TRBJ1-4, with D perhaps matching TRBD1 (6 bases). The germline CDR1 and CDR2 sequences are LGHNA and YSLEER. V was pared by 1 base and J by 5 bases, with 11 bases between. This CDR3 comprises 15 residues. CDR3 sequence (DNA): TGCGCCAGCAGCCAAGGAACAGGGCCAAATGAAAAACTGTTTTTT. Protein sequence: CASSQGTGPNEKLFF.

The chain is built from TRBV5-6 and TRBJ2-7, with TRBD1 identical over 11 bases. The CDR3 length is 13 residues. CDR1 SGHDT and CDR2 YYEEEE come from the germline V gene. With V trimmed by 4 bases and J by 12 bases, 9 bases remained unmatched. DNA for the CDR3: TGTGCCAGCAGCGAGGGACAGGGGGGCCCGGCGTACTTC. This sequence encodes CASSEGQGGPAYF. The entire variable domain, with the rest obtained from reference TRBV5-6 and TRBJ2-7, is as follows: DAGVTQSPTHLIKTRGQQVTLRCSPKSGHDTVSWYQQALGQGPQFIFQYYEEEERQRGNFPDRFSGHQFPNYSSELNVNALLLGDSALYLCASSEGQGGPAYFGPGTRLTVT.

V is TRBV4-3 and J is TRBJ2-7, with 10 bases lining up with TRBD1. This CDR3 has 15 amino acids. V shed 1 base and J 5 bases; nucleotides not matched to a gene: 5. Germline V lookup: CDR1 LGHNA, CDR2 YSLEER. This chain's CDR3 is CASSQGDRGRDEQYF. CDR3 in DNA: TGCGCCAGCAGCCAAGGGGACAGGGGTCGAGACGAGCAGTACTTC.

The rearrangement uses TRBV27 and TRBJ2-3; no clear D. The CDR3 is 11 amino acids. The ends were cut back, 6 bases at V and 10 bases at J, with 11 bases in the middle. Germline V gene lookup returns CDR1 MNHEY and CDR2 SMNVEV (reference sequence). CDR3 sequence: CASRLGAAQYF. CDR3 in DNA: TGTGCCAGCAGATTGGGCGCGGCGCAGTATTTT.

This chain joins TRBV30 and TRBJ2-5; no clear D. The J call is doubtful: the DNA matches TRBJ2-7 better. The CDR3 extends over 12 amino acids. Germline V CDR1 and CDR2: GTSNPN, SVGIG (reference sequence). CDR3 sequence: CAWNDLGYEQYF. The DNA of the CDR3 is TGTGCCTGGAATGATCTCGGCTACGAGCAGTACTTC.

This sequence joins TRBV7-6 and TRBJ1-2; D is unresolved. The CDR3 covers 14 residues. Germline loops: CDR1 SGHVS, CDR2 FNYEAQ. The germline V and J ends were trimmed by 0 bases and 6 bases, with 11 bases remaining between them. The CDR3 bases are TGTGCCAGCAGCTTAGCGGCAGGAACGCATGGCTACACCTTC. Its protein is CASSLAAGTHGYTF.

The V call is TRBV29-1, the J call TRBJ2-1; D gene ambiguous. The germline gives CDR1 SQVTM, CDR2 ANQGSEA. The CDR3 is 12 residues long. Trimming stripped 3 bases from V and 6 bases from J, with 9 bases between. CDR3 protein: CSVEAGINEQFF. CDR3 in DNA: TGCAGCGTTGAGGCAGGAATCAATGAGCAGTTCTTC.

This rearrangement joins TRBV11-2 to TRBJ1-6; a weak D match, TRBD1 (6 bases). V dropped 6 bases and J dropped 0 bases, with 15 bases sitting between them. Per germline, CDR1 SGHAT and CDR2 FQNNGV. The CDR3 is 17 amino acids. CDR3 sequence: CASRYGGQSSYNSPLHF. In DNA form, the CDR3 reads TGTGCCAGCAGATATGGAGGACAGAGCTCCTATAATTCACCCCTCCACTTT.

The chain couples TRBV27 to TRBJ1-1, with D tentatively TRBD1 (6 bases). Between the trimmed V and J ends, which lost 5 bases and 4 bases, there was a span of 11 bases. The CDR3 is 13 residues long. Germline V gene data show CDR1 as MNHEY and CDR2 as SMNVEV (reference sequence). The CDR3 DNA sequence: TGTGCCAGCAGTCTAGGCAGGGGCACTGAAGCTTTCTTT. The encoded protein is CASSLGRGTEAFF.

CDR3 loop: CASSVTSSSTDTQYF. The CDR3 nucleotides read TGTGCCAGCAGCGTAACGTCCAGCAGCACAGATACGCAGTATTTT. The rearrangement uses TRBV9 and TRBJ2-3; D gene unclear. Germline V gene lookup returns CDR1 SGDLS and CDR2 YYNGEE. The CDR3 covers 15 residues. V was shortened by 1 base and J by 0 bases, with 9 bases between the two germline ends.